The 3 T cell receptor beta chains below were found in one sample sequenced in a study of vaccination effects on CD4 cells after COVID-19. These receptors have no identified antigens. Sequencing used immunoSEQ multiplex PCR; TCRdb keeps in-frame clones, though not all of them. The sample lists fewer than 75,000 clones, about four fifths occurring once. The authors isolated CD4+ T cells after roughly eleven days of culture. All study participants received two doses of BNT162b2 or mRNA-1273 vaccine. Sequences were derived from CD4+ T cells from PBMCs cultured without peptide, sampled after COVID-19 vaccination. The receptor source for this set is a human donor who received a COVID-19 vaccine.

The rearrangement uses TRBV2 and TRBJ2-1; 9 bases align to TRBD2. V shed 6 bases and J 0 bases; nucleotides not matched to a gene: 3. There are 15 residues in the CDR3. Germline CDR1 SNHLY, CDR2 FYNNEI. This CDR3 reads CASRELAGSYNEQFF. DNA for the CDR3: TGTGCCAGCAGAGAACTAGCGGGCTCCTACAATGAGCAGTTCTTC.

This clone has only a few counts. The V gene is TRBV19, the J gene TRBJ1-3; 7 nucleotides line up with TRBD1. Losses at the gene ends were 6 bases for V and 1 base for J; bases not matched to a gene: 9. Per germline, CDR1 LNHDA and CDR2 SQIVND (reference sequence). The CDR3 is 16 amino acids. As DNA, the CDR3 is TGTGCCAGTAGCCCGACAGGGAAGGCGTCTGGAAACACCATATATTTT. Protein sequence: CASSPTGKASGNTIYF.

The rearrangement joins TRBV12-3 or TRBV12-4 to TRBJ2-7, with a tentative D call TRBD2 (5 bases). V lost 3 bases, J lost 7 bases, and 7 bases lay in between. The CDR3 consists of 11 residues. Here the CDR3 DNA reads TGTGCCAGCAGTTTTGACTATGAGCAGTACTTC. Translated: CASSFDYEQYF.